Below are 4 T cell receptor beta chains sequenced from a single sample in a study of blood T cells in healthy people across ages. The use of a sample-barcoded 5' primer and a J-beta primer mix characterized a second PCR of about 7 to 12 cycles. TCRdb recomputed calls from the 5' RACE reads with MiXCR, one row per CDR3 protein. The sample lists about 1,800,000 distinct CDR3 sequences; about 28% were seen once. Material for sequencing was blood. These receptors all stem from a woman aged 25 to 39 in good health.

V gene TRBV7-2 combines with J gene TRBJ2-2; the D call may be TRBD1 or TRBD2 (5 bases each). CDR1 is SGHTA and CDR2 is FQGNSA in the germline V gene. The length of the CDR3 is 14 residues. Trimming shortened V by 8 bases and J by 3 bases, and 13 bases separated the two germline ends. CDR3 sequence (DNA): TGTGCCAGCGGGGGTTATTTGGACACCGGGGAGCTGTTTTTT. It codes for CASGGYLDTGELFF.

The genes are TRBV7-2 and TRBJ1-6; 12 nucleotides line up with TRBD1. V shed 5 bases and J 9 bases; nucleotides not matched to a gene: 8. This CDR3 has 16 residues. The germline gives CDR1 SGHTA, CDR2 FQGNSA. DNA of the CDR3: TGTGCCAGCAGCCCGAGGGGACAGGGGGCACGTTCACCCCTCCACTTT. Amino acids: CASSPRGQGARSPLHF.

The chain employs TRBV27 and TRBJ2-5; D may correspond to TRBD1 or TRBD2 (5 bases each). This CDR3 comprises 15 residues. V gave up 5 bases and J gave up 4 bases, with 17 bases separating them. Germline CDR1 and CDR2: MNHEY and SMNVEV (reference sequence). CDR3 protein: CASSRDWGYGETQYF. The CDR3, as DNA: TGTGCCAGCAGTAGAGACTGGGGGTACGGAGAGACCCAGTACTTC.

This clonotype was seen ten or more times. The J gene is TRBJ2-5, the V gene TRBV7-2; 7 bases are shared with TRBD1. CDR1 and CDR2 from the germline V gene are SGHTA and FQGNSA. This CDR3 has 14 residues. Trimming took 5 bases from V and 5 from J; bases not matched to a gene: 8. CDR3 sequence (DNA): TGTGCCAGCAGCCCCCGACAGGGTGGGGAGACCCAGTACTTC. Amino acid sequence: CASSPRQGGETQYF. Full variable domain (rest looked up from reference TRBV7-2 and TRBJ2-5): GAGVSQSPSNKVTEKGKDVELRCDPISGHTALYWYRQSLGQGLEFLIYFQGNSAPDKSGLPSDRFSAERTGGSVSTLTIQRTQQEDSAVYLCASSPRQGGETQYFGPGTRLLVL.